Listed below are T cell receptor beta chains from one sample, sequenced in a study of cytomegalovirus exposure and HLA in healthy donors. Sequencing was performed with immunoSEQ multiplex PCR; in TCRdb, only in-frame clones are kept and a portion is missing. This sample has over 200,000 clones, with about 84% found just once. The specimen sequenced was PBMCs. The receptors stem from a human donor in good health. Both conserved end residues are part of each CDR3. A D gene is named only where the DNA matches it firmly. Clone sizes are given selectively: once, few, many, or a class where the clone is expanded.

CDR3nt | CDR3aa | j_gene | abundance | d_gene | v_gene
TGTGCCAGCAGTTGGGACACTACAGGGGTGGGGGAGACCCAGTACTTC | CASSWDTTGVGETQYF | TRBJ2-5 | . | TRBD1 | TRBV7-9
TGTGCCAGCAGCCATAGTCTAGCGGGAAGCACAGATACGCAGTATTTT | CASSHSLAGSTDTQYF | TRBJ2-3 | . | TRBD2 | TRBV7-3
TGTGCCAGCAGTTTGTGGGGGGGTAACACTGAAGCTTTCTTT | CASSLWGGNTEAFF | TRBJ1-1 | few | . | TRBV27
TGTGCCAGAGCTCCTCCCAGGGGTGGTCCGACAGATACGCAGTATTTT | CARAPPRGGPTDTQYF | TRBJ2-3 | . | . | TRBV7-9
TGTGCCATCACCTCCGGGACAGGGTATGGAAACACCATATATTTT | CAITSGTGYGNTIYF | TRBJ1-3 | . | TRBD1 | TRBV10-3
TGTGCCAGTTCCCTCGCGGTTTACAATGAGCAGTTCTTC | CASSLAVYNEQFF | TRBJ2-1 | . | . | TRBV19
TGCGCCAGCAGCTTAGGCGCGGGAGGAACCTACGAGCAGTACTTC | CASSLGAGGTYEQYF | TRBJ2-7 | . | TRBD2 | TRBV5-1
TGCGCCAGCAGGTTGGGGTCGGGAGTGTTTCCGAACACCGGGGAGCTGTTTTTT | CASRLGSGVFPNTGELFF | TRBJ2-2 | once | . | TRBV5-1
TGTGCCTGGAGTCCCACAGGGTTCTTGGCTAATGAAAAACTGTTTTTT | CAWSPTGFLANEKLFF | TRBJ1-4 | . | . | TRBV30
TGTGCCAGTAGTATACAGGGACAGGGTTTTAGCACAGATACGCAGTATTTT | CASSIQGQGFSTDTQYF | TRBJ2-3 | . | TRBD1 | TRBV19
TGTGCCAGCGATGGCGTACAGGGGGGGGGTCGAGAGGATACGCAGTATTTT | CASDGVQGGGREDTQYF | TRBJ2-3 | few | . | TRBV2
TGTGCCAGCAGCCATACCTCGGGGAGGTTTAGCGGGTCATCCTACAATGAGCAGTTCTTC | CASSHTSGRFSGSSYNEQFF | TRBJ2-1 | . | TRBD2 | TRBV7-3
TGCGCCAGCAGAGGAACCAGACACGGGGGGAATGAGCAGTTCTTC | CASRGTRHGGNEQFF | TRBJ2-1 | . | TRBD2 | TRBV5-1
TGTGCCAGCAGCAAAAGGGACAGAACCAGGGGTGGCTACACCTTC | CASSKRDRTRGGYTF | TRBJ1-2 | . | . | TRBV21-1
TGTGCCAGCAGTTACTCGAAAGCGGGGGGCCAGCCCCAGCATTTT | CASSYSKAGGQPQHF | TRBJ1-5 | . | . | TRBV6-5
TGCGCCAGCAGCCCGGGACTAGCGGGAGGGCCCTCGGGCGAGCAGTACTTC | CASSPGLAGGPSGEQYF | TRBJ2-7 | . | TRBD2 | TRBV4-1